In this sample, the clone carrying this T cell receptor (beta chain) turned up many times. Its matching antigen is unknown. This specimen comes from a study of T-cell reconstitution after alpha-beta-depleted transplantation in children. Study-wide points: T-cell counts and diversity were attributed mostly to newly produced T cells one year after transplant. At around two months after transplant, the alpha-beta T cells were reportedly derived from several hundred expanded clones that came from non-depleted graft cells.

A TCRbeta library incorporating unique molecular identifiers was prepared. Via MiXCR, TCRdb re-called the PCR reads, giving one row per CDR3 protein. The repertoire has hundreds of thousands of distinct CDR3 sequences, over 7.5% of them found once; the top ten carry 9.1%. This TCR came from a female patient aged 2-15 years who had a stem cell transplant for Fanconi anemia, so the T cells may come from the graft donor. The specimen was peripheral blood, collected 360 days after TCRalphabeta/CD19-depleted stem cell transplant.

CDR3: CASSFIPNTGELFF. The CDR3 coding sequence is TGCGCCAGCAGCTTCATCCCAAACACCGGGGAGCTGTTTTTT. The gene calls are TRBV5-1 and TRBJ2-2; no clear D. The CDR3 is 14 amino acids. Germline V gives CDR1 SGHRS, CDR2 YFSETQ. V was trimmed by 2 bases and J by 2 bases, leaving 7 bases between them.